The 15 T cell receptor delta chains below were found in one sample sequenced in a study of Vδ1+ human thymocytes. Overall study findings and caveats: Highly polyclonal TRG and TRD repertoires with Gaussian CDR3 length distributions appeared in thymus.

RNA was extracted from the cells and then reverse transcribed. Multiplex PCR used pooled V-gene forward primers and a constant-region reverse primer to amplify CDR3s. TCRdb re-called clones from the multiplex PCR reads using CATT. Of 45,000 to 60,000 delta-chain clones in the sample, around 15% were seen once. These receptors' targets are unknown. The sequencing input was Vdelta1+ gamma-delta thymocytes from the thymus. Subset specified: FACS-sorted CD3+ TCRalphabeta- TCRVdelta1+ TCRVdelta2- thymocytes. These receptors were collected from a girl less than two years old who had congenital heart surgery.

The chain carries TRDV1 and TRDJ1; 11 nucleotides agree with TRDD3. The CDR3 has 24 residues. The V and J ends lost 1 base and 6 bases, in that order; junction bases with no gene match: 31. The germline CDR1 and CDR2 sequences are TSWWSYY and QGS. CDR3 sequence reads: CALGERAPLILSPRLGDTSYKLIF. The CDR3 nucleotides read TGTGCTCTTGGGGAACGGGCCCCACTCATCCTATCCCCCAGGCTGGGGGATACTTCGTATAAACTCATCTTT.

The sample holds a few counts of this clone. The V call is TRDV1, the J call TRDJ1, with TRDD3 matching over 8 bases. Per the germline V gene, CDR1 is TSWWSYY and CDR2 is QGS. There are 17 residues in the CDR3. V lost 3 bases and J lost 2; bases outside the gene matches: 11. The CDR3 DNA is TGTGCTCTTGGGGATTTCTTGAAGGGGGATAAAACCGATAAACTCATCTTT. It yields the protein CALGDFLKGDKTDKLIF.

This chain uses TRDV1 with TRDJ1; tentatively, D is TRDD2 (6 bases). Germline V gene lookup returns CDR1 TSWWSYY and CDR2 QGS. The CDR3 is 22 residues long. Trimming shortened V by 4 bases and J by 3 bases, and 36 bases separated the two germline ends. CDR3 sequence: CALGGSPLLPLSWAPQADKLIF. Written as DNA, the CDR3 is TGTGCTCTTGGGGGATCCCCCCTCCTACCGCTCTCCTGGGCCCCTCAGGCCGATAAACTCATCTTT.

This rearrangement joins TRDV1 to TRDJ1; 9 nucleotides agree with TRDD3. The junction had 9 bases not matched to a gene; V was cut back by 1 base and J by 0 bases. The CDR3 length is 18 residues. The germline V gene encodes CDR1 TSWWSYY and CDR2 QGS. For the CDR3, the DNA is TGTGCTCTTGGGGAACCAACTTTGGGGATACGGTACACCGATAAACTCATCTTT. Encoded protein: CALGEPTLGIRYTDKLIF.

This clone was seen only a few times. This chain links TRDV1 with TRDJ1, with 12 bases that match TRDD3. This CDR3 spans 23 amino acids. Germline CDR1 and CDR2: TSWWSYY and QGS. The trim removed 0 bases at V and 1 base at J, leaving 21 bases unmatched. The CDR3 DNA reads as TGTGCTCTTGGGGAACTGAACCTACGCCTAGAGACTGGGGGATACCTGATCACCGATAAACTCATCTTT. Encoded protein: CALGELNLRLETGGYLITDKLIF.

This clone has only a few counts. The rearrangement uses TRDV1 and TRDJ1; TRDD3 matches 10 bases. CDR1 is TSWWSYY, CDR2 QGS, per germline. The CDR3 loop spans 17 amino acids. The V segment lost 1 base and the J segment 9 bases; nucleotides outside the gene matches: 14. The CDR3 reads CALGERPRTGGFIELIF. Here the CDR3 DNA reads TGTGCTCTTGGGGAACGTCCCCGTACTGGGGGATTCATCGAACTCATCTTT.

This clone appeared a few times. The chain has TRDV1 and TRDJ1; 11 bases match TRDD3. The germline CDR1 and CDR2 sequences are TSWWSYY and QGS. There are 21 residues in the CDR3. The junction had 16 bases not matched to a gene; V was cut back by 1 base and J by 0 bases. CDR3 DNA sequence: TGTGCTCTTGGGGAACCTTCGGGTCTACTGGGGGATAAGGGGAACACCGATAAACTCATCTTT. Translating gives CALGEPSGLLGDKGNTDKLIF.

The chain carries TRDV1 and TRDJ1, with TRDD3 identical over 10 bases. The CDR3 is made up of 30 amino acids. Germline CDR1 and CDR2: TSWWSYY and QGS. Trimming at V came to 6 bases and at J to 6 bases, leaving 55 bases not matched to a gene. CDR3 bases: TGTGCTCTTGGCTCTTATTTCCCAAAGCTTCCTCTCGCCCGGGGTGGTATGGGGGATACCCACCATTCGAATCCGAATAAACTCATCTTT. Translating gives CALGSYFPKLPLARGGMGDTHHSNPNKLIF.

The gene calls are TRDV1 and TRDJ1; perhaps TRDD3 as D (5 bases). In germline, CDR1 is TSWWSYY, CDR2 QGS. V lost 0 bases and J 0 bases, leaving 20 bases between the germline ends. The CDR3 totals 19 residues. The CDR3 loop reads CALGELKSRYRDHTDKLIF. In DNA form, the CDR3 reads TGTGCTCTTGGGGAACTAAAGAGCAGATACCGGGACCACACCGATAAACTCATCTTT.

This clone was picked up one time. The chain is built from TRDV2 and TRDJ1; 13 nucleotides align to TRDD3. Germline V lookup: CDR1 GEAIGNYY, CDR2 EKD. The J segment lost 2 bases and the V segment lost 6 bases, leaving 20 bases of the junction unmatched. The CDR3 has 20 amino acids. CDR3 DNA: TGTGCCTGTTCACCGCAGTCTACTGGGGGATACGCGTCCGAAACCGATAAACTCATCTTT. Translated: CACSPQSTGGYASETDKLIF.

The count of this clone is one. The chain has TRDV1 and TRDJ1; possibly TRDD2 or TRDD3 for D (5 bases each). V was cut by 3 bases and J by 2 bases, with 28 bases left in between. Germline CDR1 is TSWWSYY and CDR2 is QGS. The CDR3 is 20 amino acids. The CDR3 spells CALGDRSTYRGMPWTDKLIF. In DNA, the CDR3 is TGTGCTCTTGGGGATCGGAGTACCTACCGAGGGATGCCGTGGACCGATAAACTCATCTTT.

A note on this clone: It may be a read error: a sequence one base away is much more abundant. The rearrangement joins TRDV2 to TRDJ2, with 11 bases identical to TRDD3. V shed 0 bases, J shed 1 base, and the junction held 18 bases outside the gene matches. There are 22 residues in the CDR3. The germline V gene encodes CDR1 GEAIGNYY and CDR2 EKD. The CDR3 region is CACDTEPTPGGGYDVLTAQLFF. The CDR3 DNA follows: TGTGCCTGTGACACCGAACCTACCCCTGGTGGGGGATACGACGTTTTGACAGCACAACTCTTCTTT.

This clone was detected only a few times. V usage is TRDV1 and J usage is TRDJ1, with D possibly TRDD3 on 5 matching bases. The CDR3 spans 18 residues. Trimming pared 0 bases from V and 5 bases from J, leaving 22 bases between. CDR1 TSWWSYY and CDR2 QGS come from the germline V gene. In nucleotides, the CDR3 is TGTGCTCTTGGGGAACTTGTCCACGCCGCGAAGGGGAGGGATAAACTCATCTTT. Translated: CALGELVHAAKGRDKLIF.

This clone was found a few times. The V call is TRDV2, the J call TRDJ1; TRDD3 aligns across 7 bases. V gave up 0 bases and J gave up 0 bases; unmatched junction bases: 15. Germline loops: CDR1 GEAIGNYY, CDR2 EKD. This CDR3 is 19 amino acids long. CDR3 sequence reads: CACDTIDLRYWGYTDKLIF. The DNA for the CDR3 is TGTGCCTGTGACACCATTGATCTACGGTACTGGGGATACACCGATAAACTCATCTTT.

This clone was found a few times. The gene calls are TRDV1 and TRDJ1; 8 bases align to TRDD3. The V gene end was trimmed by 2 bases and the J gene end by 0 bases; junction bases not matched to a gene: 14. CDR1 TSWWSYY and CDR2 QGS come from the germline V gene. CDR3 length equals 19 residues. The CDR3 bases are TGTGCTCTTGGGGAAAATTTTCGACTGGGGGCCGGGTACACCGATAAACTCATCTTT. It encodes CALGENFRLGAGYTDKLIF.